A selection of T cell receptor beta chains follows, all from one sample in a study of blood T cell repertoires in COVID-19. TCRdb keeps only in-frame clones here, not all; method: immunoSEQ multiplex PCR. The sample holds approximately 270,000 clones, roughly 85% seen once. The sample was peripheral blood. The source of these receptors is a man aged 18 to 35 with active or convalescent COVID-19. Each CDR3 is given with its conserved first and last residue. The D gene is left open where the match is weak. Clone sizes are given selectively: once, few, many, or a class where the clone is expanded.

cdr3_length	v_call	clone_size	j_call	d_call	cdr3_nt	cdr3_aa
14	TRBV5-1	.	TRBJ2-1	.	TGCGCCAGCAGCCTTTATTCCGCCTACAATGAGCAGTTCTTC	CASSLYSAYNEQFF
15	TRBV5-8	.	TRBJ1-3	TRBD1	TGTGCCAGCAGCTCGACGACAGGGGTCGGAAACACCATATATTTT	CASSSTTGVGNTIYF
16	TRBV5-6	.	TRBJ2-3	TRBD2	TGTGCCAGCAGTCGGGAACTAGCGGGGGGTCCCTGGACGCAGTATTTT	CASSRELAGGPWTQYF
17	TRBV5-5	.	TRBJ1-1	TRBD1	TGTGCCAGCAGCTTAGGAATAGGGCAGGGGGCGGGAACTGAAGCTTTCTTT	CASSLGIGQGAGTEAFF
14	TRBV18	.	TRBJ2-7	TRBD2	TGTGCCAGCTCACCCGGGACTACCTCGTACGAGCAGTACTTC	CASSPGTTSYEQYF
14	TRBV7-8	.	TRBJ2-3	TRBD2	TGTGCCAGCAGCTCCAGCGGGGGCACAGATACGCAGTATTTT	CASSSSGGTDTQYF
13	TRBV6-2/TRBV6-3	.	TRBJ1-5	TRBD1	TGTGCCAGCAGTCAGGGGGGCGGTCAGCCCCAGCATTTT	CASSQGGGQPQHF
14	TRBV6-1	.	TRBJ1-1	TRBD1	TGTGCCAGCATCCTCCGGGACAGCAACACTGAAGCTTTCTTT	CASILRDSNTEAFF
20	TRBV10-3	.	TRBJ2-1	TRBD2	TGTGCCATCAGTGATCCCGGGACTAGCGGTTCCGTCCGCTCTAACAATGAGCAGTTCTTC	CAISDPGTSGSVRSNNEQFF
15	TRBV7-2	.	TRBJ1-6	.	TGTGCCAGCAGCTTAGATCCGGGTATTGTAATACCCCTCCACTTT	CASSLDPGIVIPLHF
15	TRBV5-1	.	TRBJ2-1	TRBD2	TGCGCCAGCAGCTCCGGGACTAGCGGGGGTGTTGAGCAGTTCTTC	CASSSGTSGGVEQFF
15	TRBV28	.	TRBJ1-5	TRBD1	TGTGCCAGCAGTTTACCGACAGGGGGCCATCAGCCCCAGCATTTT	CASSLPTGGHQPQHF
11	TRBV10-3	few	TRBJ1-2	TRBD1	TGTGCCATCACAGGGGGCTATGGCTACACCTTC	CAITGGYGYTF
15	TRBV27	.	TRBJ2-1	.	TGTGCCAGCAGTTTAAGATCCGGGACATTCAATGAGCAGTTCTTC	CASSLRSGTFNEQFF
13	TRBV7-8	.	TRBJ1-1	TRBD1	TGTGCCAGCAGCTATGGACAGGTTACTGAAGCTTTCTTT	CASSYGQVTEAFF
14	TRBV11-2	.	TRBJ2-7	.	TGTGCCAGCAGCGGTCCCCAGGGGAACTACGAGCAGTACTTC	CASSGPQGNYEQYF
13	TRBV12-3/TRBV12-4	.	TRBJ1-2	.	TGTGCCAGCACTCGGCGGTCTTACTATGGCTACACCTTC	CASTRRSYYGYTF
16	TRBV9	.	TRBJ1-3	TRBD1	TGTGCCAGCAGCGACTATACAGGGGACTCTGGAAACACCATATATTTT	CASSDYTGDSGNTIYF
14	TRBV7-3	.	TRBJ2-2	.	TGTGCCAGCAGCTTAATTCCCCGCACCGGGGAGCTGTTTTTT	CASSLIPRTGELFF
13	TRBV28	.	TRBJ1-2	.	TGTGCCACCAAAGAAGGAGGGGCGTATGGCTACACCTTC	CATKEGGAYGYTF
15	TRBV18	.	TRBJ2-3	.	TGTGCCAGCTCCCCCGGGACTGGTTCCACAGATACGCAGTATTTT	CASSPGTGSTDTQYF
13	TRBV24-1	.	TRBJ2-7	TRBD1	TGTGCCACCAGCGGGACAGGCGACTACGAGCAGTACTTC	CATSGTGDYEQYF
13	TRBV6-1	.	TRBJ2-2	.	TGTGCCAGCAGTGAGCTAGGGGACGGGGAGCTGTTTTTT	CASSELGDGELFF
14	TRBV19	once	TRBJ2-7	.	TGTGCCAGTAGTAACCCGGGACATACGTACGAGCAGTACTTC	CASSNPGHTYEQYF
17	TRBV27	.	TRBJ2-3	TRBD2	TGTGCCAGCAGTTGCCCGACTAGCGGGGGGGAGGTAGATACGCAGTATTTT	CASSCPTSGGEVDTQYF
14	TRBV6-5	.	TRBJ1-5	TRBD1	TGTGCCAGCAGCTCGGGACAGGGTGGTCAGCCCCAGCATTTT	CASSSGQGGQPQHF
12	TRBV19	.	TRBJ1-1	.	TGTGCCAGTAGCGACAGGAAAACTGAAGCTTTCTTT	CASSDRKTEAFF
16	TRBV6-6	.	TRBJ1-5	TRBD1	TGTGCCAGCAGTTTTCAAGACAGGGTTGGGGGTCAGCCCCAGCATTTT	CASSFQDRVGGQPQHF
14	TRBV11-3	once	TRBJ2-5	TRBD2	TGTGCCAGCAGCTTAGCTAGCGGGGTGGAGACCCAGTACTTC	CASSLASGVETQYF
15	TRBV28	.	TRBJ2-1	TRBD2	TGTGCCAGCAGTTTGCTAGCGGAAAGAAACAATGAGCAGTTCTTC	CASSLLAERNNEQFF
15	TRBV30	.	TRBJ1-4	TRBD1	TGTGCCTGGAGCTCTCGACAGGGTTCTCGGGAAAAACTGTTTTTT	CAWSSRQGSREKLFF
13	TRBV11-3	.	TRBJ2-7	.	TGTGCCAGCAGCTTAGGAGCGGGACAAGAGCAGTACTTC	CASSLGAGQEQYF
15	TRBV6-5	.	TRBJ1-5	.	TGTGCCAGCAGTTACTCGCGTGCAGGGCATCAGCCCCAGCATTTT	CASSYSRAGHQPQHF
13	TRBV18	.	TRBJ1-2	TRBD1	TGTGCCAGCTCACCAGACAGGGAAAAGGGCTACACCTTC	CASSPDREKGYTF
14	TRBV5-4	.	TRBJ1-5	.	TGTGCCAGCAGCATTGACGGGTACAATCAGCCCCAGCATTTT	CASSIDGYNQPQHF
14	TRBV30	.	TRBJ1-1	.	TGTGCCTGGAGTTCACGGGGGGGGAACACTGAAGCTTTCTTT	CAWSSRGGNTEAFF
14	TRBV28	.	TRBJ2-5	.	TGTGCCAGCAGTTTATTGATAGACCAAGAGACCCAGTACTTC	CASSLLIDQETQYF
13	TRBV9	.	TRBJ1-2	.	TGTGCCAGCAGCGTAGGGAGTAACTATGGCTACACCTTC	CASSVGSNYGYTF
16	TRBV7-2	few	TRBJ1-2	.	TGTGCCAGCAGCTTAGCGCGTGTGGACTTGACCTATGGCTACACCTTC	CASSLARVDLTYGYTF
15	TRBV14	.	TRBJ2-1	TRBD2	TGTGCCAGCAGCCGAGGACTAGCGGGAAGGAGTGAGCAGTTCTTC	CASSRGLAGRSEQFF
13	TRBV9	.	TRBJ1-2	.	TGTGCCAGCAGCGACGGAGGCCATCGGGGCTACACCTTC	CASSDGGHRGYTF
15	TRBV27	few	TRBJ1-6	.	TGTGCCAGCAGCCAACAGGGCTCCTATAATTCACCCCTCCACTTT	CASSQQGSYNSPLHF
14	TRBV3-1/TRBV3-2	.	TRBJ1-4	.	TGTGCCAGCAGCCACGCGGGTGTGAGGGAAAAACTGTTTTTT	CASSHAGVREKLFF
16	TRBV28	.	TRBJ1-5	TRBD1	TGTGCCAGCAGTCCCCCAGGACAGGGGGGCGGGAGGCCCCAGCATTTT	CASSPPGQGGGRPQHF
14	TRBV5-6	.	TRBJ2-1	.	TGTGCCAGCACCCCGCAGGGAGGACACAATGAGCAGTTCTTC	CASTPQGGHNEQFF
15	TRBV5-1	once	TRBJ1-1	TRBD1	TGCGCCAGCAGCTCGACAGGGGGAGAGGTCACTGAAGCTTTCTTT	CASSSTGGEVTEAFF
16	TRBV24-1	.	TRBJ2-1	TRBD1	TGTGCCACCAGTGATTTTACGGGACAGGGGTGGACTGAGCAGTTCTTC	CATSDFTGQGWTEQFF
16	TRBV7-9	.	TRBJ1-5	.	TGTGCCAGCAGCTTAGGGGGAGGGAAAATCAGTCAGCCCCAGCATTTT	CASSLGGGKISQPQHF